Below, 13 T cell receptor beta chains from the same sample are listed, as sequenced in a study of preoperative IRX-2 immunotherapy in early breast cancer. Assay: immunoSEQ multiplex PCR; the TCRdb copy retains only in-frame clones and omits some. The sample includes approximately 98,000 clones, 80% to 90% of them seen just once. Specified treatment: preoperative locoregional IRX-2 cytokine immunotherapy. Sequencing was performed on tumor tissue, taken after IRX-2 immunotherapy. These receptors originate from a human donor with breast cancer.

The CDR3 nucleotides are TGTGCCAGCATTCCTACCGGGACGGCTAAGGGGGGCTACACCTTC. As protein: CASIPTGTAKGGYTF. V usage is TRBV28 and J usage is TRBJ1-2; a weak D match, TRBD1 (5 bases). Germline V CDR1 and CDR2: MDHEN, SYDVKM. The CDR3 has 15 residues. V shed 7 bases and J shed 8 bases, with 23 bases lying between them.

The CDR3 sequence is CASSPLVVASYEQYF. CDR3 in DNA: TGTGCCAGTAGCCCTTTGGTCGTAGCCTCGTACGAGCAGTACTTC. V is TRBV19 and J is TRBJ2-7; D unresolved. Germline loops: CDR1 LNHDA, CDR2 SQIVND (reference sequence). V lost 6 bases and J 4 bases, leaving 19 bases between the germline ends. The CDR3 extends over 15 amino acids.

J is TRBJ1-2 and V is TRBV19; D is unresolved. Trimming shortened V by 4 bases and J by 7 bases, and 37 bases separated the two germline ends. From germline, CDR1 is LNHDA and CDR2 SQIVND (reference sequence). CDR3 length equals 21 residues. Written as DNA, the CDR3 is TGTGCCAGTAGTAAGCACTCGTCAAAGAAGAAGGACGACCGCCAAAAACGTGGCTACACCTTC. It encodes CASSKHSSKKKDDRQKRGYTF. The full variable domain, with the rest looked up from reference TRBV19 and TRBJ1-2, is DGGITQSPKYLFRKEGQNVTLSCEQNLNHDAMYWYRQDPGQGLRLIYYSQIVNDFQKGDIAEGYSVSREKKESFPLTVTSAQKNPTAFYLCASSKHSSKKKDDRQKRGYTFGSGTRLTVV.

The chain carries TRBV5-1 and TRBJ2-7; tentatively, D is TRBD2 (5 bases). Germline CDR1 SGHRS, CDR2 YFSETQ. V dropped 5 bases and J dropped 5 bases, with 17 bases sitting between them. CDR3 length equals 14 residues. Here the CDR3 DNA reads TGCGCCAGCAGACTGGAACTAGTCCTGGACGAGCAGTACTTC. The encoded protein is CASRLELVLDEQYF.

The rearrangement links TRBV30 to TRBJ1-5; no reliable D call. This CDR3 region has 12 residues. The ends were cut back, 2 bases at V and 6 bases at J, with 8 bases in the middle. Germline-derived CDR1 and CDR2 are GTSNPN and SVGIG (reference sequence). The CDR3 loop is CAWSPGPQPQHF. The DNA for the CDR3 is TGTGCCTGGAGTCCGGGCCCTCAGCCCCAGCATTTT.

This chain connects TRBV5-1 to TRBJ2-2; D possibly corresponds to TRBD2 (5 bases). Germline loops: CDR1 SGHRS, CDR2 YFSETQ. The CDR3 is 14 residues long. V dropped 6 bases and J dropped 2 bases, with 11 bases sitting between them. The CDR3 loop is CASTGSANTGELFF. CDR3 sequence (DNA): TGCGCCAGCACGGGTAGCGCTAACACCGGGGAGCTGTTTTTT.

The chain has TRBV7-1 and TRBJ2-1; D gene unclear. TRBV7-1 is identified as an open reading frame with a role that is uncertain. There are 13 residues in the CDR3. V was shortened by 5 bases and J by 4 bases, with 9 bases between the two germline ends. The CDR3 sequence is CASSLEWYNEQFF. The DNA for the CDR3 is TGTGCCAGCAGCCTCGAATGGTACAATGAGCAGTTCTTC.

The sample holds one count of this clone. The chain joins TRBV28 to TRBJ1-5; 8 nucleotides agree with TRBD1. This CDR3 is built from 19 residues. Germline CDR1 MDHEN, CDR2 SYDVKM. V lost 3 bases, J lost 0 bases, and 13 bases stayed unmatched. The CDR3 spells CASSFGGTGGVDSNQPQHF. The CDR3 bases are TGTGCCAGCAGTTTCGGAGGGACAGGAGGAGTCGATAGCAATCAGCCCCAGCATTTT.

The chain carries TRBV10-1 and TRBJ2-1; D is uncertain. From germline, CDR1 is WNHNN and CDR2 SYGVQD (reference sequence). V was trimmed by 2 bases and J by 5 bases, leaving 7 bases between them. The length of the CDR3 is 13 residues. This CDR3 is CASSEGSNNEQFF. CDR3 coding DNA: TGCGCCAGCAGTGAGGGATCAAACAATGAGCAGTTCTTC.

The chain is built from TRBV5-1 and TRBJ2-1; 14 bases are a match to TRBD2. The CDR3 has 17 amino acids. Trimming took 3 bases from V and 5 from J; bases not matched to a gene: 7. Germline V gene sequence: CDR1 SGHRS, CDR2 YFSETQ. DNA for the CDR3: TGCGCCAGCAGCTGGGGACTAGCGGGAGTAACACACAATGAGCAGTTCTTC. Protein product: CASSWGLAGVTHNEQFF.

This clone was recorded once. This rearrangement joins TRBV11-3 to TRBJ2-2; D ambiguous. This CDR3 region has 14 residues. Trimming left V 6 bases short and J 3 bases short, with 11 bases between. CDR1 is SGHNT and CDR2 is YENEEA in the germline V gene. The DNA of the CDR3 is TGTGCCAGCAGAGCGACTTGGTACACCGGGGAGCTGTTTTTT. Translating gives CASRATWYTGELFF.

The V and J genes are TRBV10-3 and TRBJ2-7, with D perhaps TRBD1 (6 bases). Germline V gene data show CDR1 as ENHRY and CDR2 as SYGVKD. Trimming cost V 2 bases and J 2 bases, with 13 bases left between them. This CDR3 spans 15 amino acids. CDR3 in DNA: TGTGCCATCAGTGAGACCAGGGACACCCCCTACGAGCAGTACTTC. It codes for CAISETRDTPYEQYF.

CDR3 coding DNA: TGTGCCAGTAGTATAGATGGGCAGGGCTTGAACACTGAAGCTTTCTTT. The encoded protein is CASSIDGQGLNTEAFF. The chain recombines TRBV19 with TRBJ1-1; a possible D gene is TRBD1 (5 bases). The CDR3 is 16 amino acids. Trimming pared 0 bases from V and 0 bases from J, leaving 11 bases between. The germline CDR1 and CDR2 sequences are LNHDA and SQIVND (reference sequence).